The 22 T cell receptor beta chains presented below share a single source sample, sequenced in a study of cytomegalovirus exposure and HLA in healthy donors. The method was immunoSEQ multiplex PCR; TCRdb's version includes in-frame clones alone and lacks a portion of them. The sample lists 70,000 or so clones, around 95% occurring once. The source material was PBMCs. The receptor source for this set is a woman between 18 and 29 years old in good health and CMV-seropositive.

DNA for the CDR3: TGTGCCAGTGCCGCAGCCGGGAGGGCCCAGGAGACCCAGTACTTC. Translating gives CASAAAGRAQETQYF. This chain connects TRBV6-1 to TRBJ2-5, with TRBD2 matching 8 bases. This CDR3 region has 15 residues. Unmatched junction bases numbered 14, after V lost 9 bases and J lost 5 bases. Germline-derived CDR1 and CDR2 are MNHNS and SASEGT.

This rearrangement joins TRBV4-2 to TRBJ1-2; the D is unclear. The V end lost 2 bases, the J end lost 2 bases, and 15 bases lay between the germline ends. CDR3 size: 16 residues. Germline CDR1 reads LGHNA; CDR2 reads YNFKEQ. The DNA of the CDR3 is TGTGCCAGCAGCCAAACTACTTTTTGGCAGAACTATGGCTACACCTTC. It specifies CASSQTTFWQNYGYTF.

The V and J genes are TRBV5-1 and TRBJ2-3, with a possible D match to TRBD1 (5 bases). V was cut by 0 bases and J by 2 bases, with 7 bases left in between. The CDR3 covers 14 residues. Germline V gene data show CDR1 as SGHRS and CDR2 as YFSETQ. CDR3 region: CASSLAGNTDTQYF. The CDR3 DNA reads as TGCGCCAGCAGCTTGGCAGGGAACACAGATACGCAGTATTTT.

This sequence joins TRBV4-1 and TRBJ1-5, with TRBD1 matching 9 bases. J gave up 4 bases and V 4 bases, and 5 bases lay outside the gene matches. CDR3 length: 15 amino acids. Germline-derived CDR1 and CDR2 are MGHRA and YSYEKL. The CDR3 nucleotides are TGCGCCAGCAGCCCCCACGGGACAGGGAATCAGCCCCAGCATTTT. Translated: CASSPHGTGNQPQHF.

The chain links TRBV7-9 to TRBJ1-5; 10 bases are a match to TRBD1. V dropped 5 bases and J dropped 4; count of bases not matched to a gene: 5. Per the germline V gene, CDR1 is SEHNR and CDR2 is FQNEAQ (reference sequence). The CDR3 is 15 residues long. This CDR3 reads CASSQAGQGNQPQHF. The CDR3 DNA is TGTGCCAGCAGCCAAGCGGGACAGGGGAATCAGCCCCAGCATTTT.

This clone was seen a few times. The chain is built from TRBV9 and TRBJ1-2; 8 bases map to TRBD1. Germline CDR1 reads SGDLS; CDR2 reads YYNGEE. The CDR3 contains 15 residues. V gave up 4 bases and J gave up 4 bases; unmatched junction bases: 9. In DNA, the CDR3 is TGTGCCAGCAGCCCCCAGGGGGCGGTATTCTATGGCTACACCTTC. Its protein is CASSPQGAVFYGYTF.

The rearrangement links TRBV5-4 to TRBJ2-2; possible D gene TRBD1, 6 bases. V was clipped by 2 bases and J by 0 bases, with 11 bases between them. The germline gives CDR1 SGHNT, CDR2 YYREEE (reference sequence). The CDR3 has 16 residues. This CDR3 reads CASSFPGQTNTGELFF. In DNA, the CDR3 is TGTGCCAGCAGCTTTCCCGGACAGACGAACACCGGGGAGCTGTTTTTT.

The chain combines TRBV19 with TRBJ2-6, with TRBD2 as a possible D gene (6 bases). CDR3 length: 18 amino acids. V gave up 4 bases and J gave up 0 bases, with 16 bases separating them. The germline V gene has CDR1 LNHDA and CDR2 SQIVND (reference sequence). CDR3 loop: CASSTQPGASSGANVLTF. CDR3 DNA sequence: TGTGCCAGTAGTACCCAACCGGGAGCTAGCTCTGGGGCCAACGTCCTGACTTTC.

This sequence joins TRBV7-2 and TRBJ1-3; 10 bases agree with TRBD1. This CDR3 contains 14 residues. From germline, CDR1 is SGHTA and CDR2 FQGNSA. The ends lost 5 bases at V and 8 bases at J; junction bases unmatched: 6. The CDR3 reads CASSRRQGADTIYF. The CDR3 coding sequence is TGTGCCAGCAGCCGCCGACAGGGGGCGGACACCATATATTTT. The full variable domain, rest sourced from reference TRBV7-2 and TRBJ1-3, is GAGVSQSPSNKVTEKGKDVELRCDPISGHTALYWYRQSLGQGLEFLIYFQGNSAPDKSGLPSDRFSAERTGGSVSTLTIQRTQQEDSAVYLCASSRRQGADTIYFGEGSWLTVV.

The rearrangement links TRBV19 to TRBJ2-7; a possible D gene is TRBD1 (5 bases). CDR1 and CDR2 (germline): LNHDA, SQIVND (reference sequence). This CDR3 spans 12 amino acids. The V and J ends lost 9 bases and 1 base respectively, with 10 bases between them. The DNA of the CDR3 is TGTGCCAGCAGAGACAGATCCTACGAGCAGTACTTC. Translated, it gives CASRDRSYEQYF.

This chain links TRBV5-1 with TRBJ2-1, with 7 bases that match TRBD2. V trimming: 0 bases; J trimming: 2 bases; junction bases outside the gene matches: 5. Germline V CDR1 and CDR2: SGHRS, YFSETQ. The CDR3 length is 16 residues. Written as DNA, the CDR3 is TGCGCCAGCAGCTTGGTGAGCGGGGCCGCCTACAATGAGCAGTTCTTC. This codes for CASSLVSGAAYNEQFF. Full variable domain (outside the CDR3, taken from reference TRBV5-1 and TRBJ2-1): KAGVTQTPRYLIKTRGQQVTLSCSPISGHRSVSWYQQTPGQGLQFLFEYFSETQRNKGNFPGRFSGRQFSNSRSEMNVSTLELGDSALYLCASSLVSGAAYNEQFFGPGTRLTVL.

The rearrangement joins TRBV6-1 to TRBJ1-2, with unresolved D. The V end was cut by 1 base, the J end by 6 bases, with 9 bases between. CDR3 length: 13 residues. CDR1 is MNHNS, CDR2 SASEGT, per germline. The CDR3 spells CASSEVMADGYTF. In nucleotides, the CDR3 is TGTGCCAGCAGTGAAGTTATGGCAGATGGCTACACCTTC.

The chain carries TRBV10-3 and TRBJ1-1; TRBD1 agrees at 9 bases. The germline V gene has CDR1 ENHRY and CDR2 SYGVKD. The V and J ends lost 5 bases and 0 bases, in that order; junction bases with no gene match: 4. The CDR3 contains 15 residues. DNA of the CDR3: TGTGCCATCAGTACTGGACAGGGGCTGAACACTGAAGCTTTCTTT. Encoded protein: CAISTGQGLNTEAFF.

This clone was picked up one time. V gene TRBV7-2 combines with J gene TRBJ1-2; 10 bases align to TRBD1. Per the germline V gene, CDR1 is SGHTA and CDR2 is FQGNSA. The CDR3 is 16 residues long. After removal of 3 bases from V and 2 bases from J, the junction contained 6 bases not matched to a gene. CDR3 in amino acids: CASSLEGQGYNYGYTF. The DNA for the CDR3 is TGTGCCAGCAGCTTGGAGGGACAGGGGTACAACTATGGCTACACCTTC.

V is TRBV5-1 and J is TRBJ2-5; D is possibly TRBD2 (6 bases). This CDR3 contains 15 residues. Trimming cost V 4 bases and J 5 bases, with 18 bases left between them. The germline gives CDR1 SGHRS, CDR2 YFSETQ. The CDR3 nucleotides read TGCGCCAGCAGCACGACGGGACTTCCCGGGGAGACCCAGTACTTC. Protein: CASSTTGLPGETQYF.

The V call is TRBV5-1, the J call TRBJ2-1; 9 positions agree with TRBD2. CDR1 is SGHRS and CDR2 is YFSETQ in the germline V gene. J was trimmed by 9 bases and V by 5 bases; bases with no gene match: 6. This CDR3 has 13 residues. CDR3 residues: CASRRGGRSEQFF. The DNA for the CDR3 is TGCGCCAGCAGGCGGGGGGGTCGTAGTGAGCAGTTCTTC.

This sequence joins TRBV27 and TRBJ2-7, with TRBD1 matching 8 bases. V trimming: 4 bases; J trimming: 0 bases; junction bases outside the gene matches: 5. Germline V lookup: CDR1 MNHEY, CDR2 SMNVEV (reference sequence). This CDR3 region has 15 residues. In DNA, the CDR3 is TGTGCCAGCAGTTCCGGACAGGGCAGCTCCTACGAGCAGTACTTC. Translation gives CASSSGQGSSYEQYF.

The V and J genes are TRBV5-6 and TRBJ1-1, with 11 bases lining up with TRBD1. The CDR3 sequence is 18 residues long. The V segment lost 1 base and the J segment 0 bases; nucleotides outside the gene matches: 8. Germline V gene sequence: CDR1 SGHDT, CDR2 YYEEEE. The CDR3 loop is CASSLIAGTGGMNTEAFF. The CDR3 nucleotides are TGTGCCAGCAGCTTGATAGCCGGGACAGGGGGTATGAACACTGAAGCTTTCTTT. The full variable domain, rest sourced from reference TRBV5-6 and TRBJ1-1, is DAGVTQSPTHLIKTRGQQVTLRCSPKSGHDTVSWYQQALGQGPQFIFQYYEEEERQRGNFPDRFSGHQFPNYSSELNVNALLLGDSALYLCASSLIAGTGGMNTEAFFGQGTRLTVV.

The chain recombines TRBV10-2 with TRBJ2-1; D call uncertain. CDR3 length equals 15 residues. Germline values: CDR1 WSHSY, CDR2 SAAADI. Trimming shortened V by 2 bases and J by 1 base, and 9 bases separated the two germline ends. The chain's CDR3 is CASSEQESSYNEQFF. CDR3 DNA sequence: TGCGCCAGCAGTGAGCAGGAAAGTTCCTACAATGAGCAGTTCTTC.

J is TRBJ1-1 and V is TRBV27; tentative D call: TRBD1 (6 bases). Deletions cut 3 bases from V and 4 bases from J, with 18 bases between. This CDR3 has 16 amino acids. Germline V gene lookup returns CDR1 MNHEY and CDR2 SMNVEV (reference sequence). The CDR3: CASSFLGGRGSTEAFF. The CDR3 coding sequence is TGTGCCAGCAGTTTTCTCGGGGGGCGGGGGAGCACTGAAGCTTTCTTT.

This clone has just a few counts. This chain connects TRBV11-3 to TRBJ2-2; possibly TRBD1 for D (5 bases). This CDR3 contains 15 residues. Germline V gene data show CDR1 as SGHNT and CDR2 as YENEEA. V lost 7 bases to trimming and J lost 4 bases, with 16 bases between them. CDR3 DNA: TGTGCCAGCAAGCCTTTGGACACGTCCACCGGGGAGCTGTTTTTT. As protein: CASKPLDTSTGELFF.

The genes are TRBV6-6 and TRBJ2-6; no definite D call. The CDR3 is made up of 15 amino acids. Germline lookup yields CDR1 MNHNY and CDR2 SVGAGI (reference sequence). The germline V and J ends were trimmed by 2 bases and 2 bases, with 7 bases remaining between them. CDR3 bases: TGTGCCAGCAGTTACGAGCTCGCTGGGGCCAACGTCCTGACTTTC. Translation: CASSYELAGANVLTF.